The source of this TCR beta chain is a study of blood T cell repertoires in COVID-19. Study overall: Researchers got acute and convalescent COVID-19 samples from the United States, Italy and Spain. T cells, B-cell-depleted T cells, or PBMCs provided the cDNA or gDNA that served as material.

In Seattle, patients joined the study during active infection and were tracked longitudinally. In the study's own analysis: Estimates of nucleated cell counts were drawn from the amplification of reference gene primers. Data came from immunoSEQ multiplex PCR; TCRdb stores just in-frame clones and leaves some out. Clone size and V and J calls were adopted from that table, with D and trimming inferred from the DNA. The repertoire consists of some 300,000 clones, with 85% to 90% occurring once and the leading ten covering roughly 1%. Trimming removed 5 bases at V and 0 bases at J, with 13 bases between. CDR3 length: 15 amino acids. CDR1 and CDR2 from the germline V gene are LNHDA and SQIVND (reference sequence).

The chain joins TRBV19 to TRBJ1-1; maybe TRBD1 (5 bases). The clonotype originates from a woman in her thirties or forties with COVID-19, enrolled during active disease. The sequenced sample was peripheral blood. The CDR3: CASSVSGRMNTEAFF. Written as DNA, the CDR3 is TGTGCCAGTAGTGTGTCAGGGAGGATGAACACTGAAGCTTTCTTT.